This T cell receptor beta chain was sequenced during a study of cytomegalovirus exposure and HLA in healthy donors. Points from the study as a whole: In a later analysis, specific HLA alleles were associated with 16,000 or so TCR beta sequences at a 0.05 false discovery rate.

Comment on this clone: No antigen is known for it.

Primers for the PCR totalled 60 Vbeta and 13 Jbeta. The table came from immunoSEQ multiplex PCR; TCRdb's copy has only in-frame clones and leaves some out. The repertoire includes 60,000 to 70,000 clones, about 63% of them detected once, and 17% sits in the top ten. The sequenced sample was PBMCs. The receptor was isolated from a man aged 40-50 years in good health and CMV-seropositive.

This CDR3 is CASRPSGVNTGELFF. Here the CDR3 DNA reads TGTGCCAGCAGACCGAGCGGGGTGAACACCGGGGAGCTGTTTTTT. This chain joins TRBV27 and TRBJ2-2, with 7 bases that match TRBD2. V lost 6 bases to trimming and J lost 1 base; unmatched junction nucleotides: 5. Germline lookup yields CDR1 MNHEY and CDR2 SMNVEV (reference sequence). CDR3 size: 15 residues.